This T cell receptor beta chain was found in a study of PD-1 and CTLA-4 blockade in melanoma. Profiling relied on immunoSEQ multiplex PCR, and the TCRdb table lists in-frame clones only, not all of them. The sample consists of about 28,000 clones, 91% of them appearing once. The CDR3 has 16 amino acids. The J segment lost 4 bases and the V segment lost 2 bases, leaving 6 bases of the junction unmatched. Germline CDR1 is SGHVS and CDR2 is FQNEAQ. This chain uses TRBV7-8 with TRBJ2-1, with 9 nucleotides matching TRBD2. This specimen was CD8+ T cells from peripheral blood, taken from a patient given anti-PD-1 treatment. This sequence originates from a human donor with melanoma. CDR3 bases: TGTGCCAGCAGCTTATATGCTAGCGGGACGTACAATGAGCAGTTCTTC. Translation: CASSLYASGTYNEQFF.